Shown below are 25 T cell receptor beta chains from a single sample sequenced in a study of Ad26.COV2.S vaccination and SARS-CoV-2 variants. The table came from immunoSEQ multiplex PCR; TCRdb's copy has only in-frame clones and leaves some out. Of fewer than 900,000 clones in the sample, roughly 90% were seen once. Treatment given: about 20 received Ad26.COV2.S at low or high dose, single or two shots; 5 received placebo; per-sample allocation not given. It was on day 63 after the first vaccine or placebo injection that samples were taken. The sample consisted of peripheral blood, taken in a trial of Ad26.COV2.S vaccine versus placebo. Receptors originate from a person between 18 and 60 years old who received the Ad26.COV2.S COVID-19 vaccine or a placebo.

The genes are TRBV11-2 and TRBJ1-1; 11 nucleotides agree with TRBD1. Germline values: CDR1 SGHAT, CDR2 FQNNGV. CDR3 length: 17 amino acids. V gave up 5 bases and J gave up 5 bases; unmatched junction bases: 13. The CDR3 sequence is CASSEDRGRWDGTEAFF. For the CDR3, the DNA is TGTGCCAGCAGCGAGGACAGGGGGCGATGGGATGGGACTGAAGCTTTCTTT.

The J gene is TRBJ2-5, the V gene TRBV24-1; TRBD1 agrees at 9 bases. Germline V lookup: CDR1 KGHDR, CDR2 SFDVKD. CDR3 size: 15 residues. The ends lost 5 bases at V and 4 bases at J; junction bases unmatched: 7. CDR3 sequence (DNA): TGTGCCACCAGTGGCGGGACAGGGAAAATAGAGACCCAGTACTTC. Its translation is CATSGGTGKIETQYF.

The rearrangement uses TRBV7-9 and TRBJ2-7; TRBD1 or TRBD2 may be the D gene (5 bases each). The CDR3 totals 17 residues. V was clipped by 0 bases and J by 4 bases, with 19 bases between them. Germline V gives CDR1 SEHNR, CDR2 FQNEAQ (reference sequence). The CDR3 DNA reads TGTGCCAGCAGCTTAGCCAGAGGGACCGCCCAAACATACGAGCAGTACTTC. Amino acid sequence: CASSLARGTAQTYEQYF.

This sequence joins TRBV7-3 and TRBJ2-1; 9 bases are a match to TRBD2. V lost 5 bases and J lost 7; bases outside the gene matches: 12. The CDR3 spans 16 residues. Germline CDR1 reads SGHTA; CDR2 reads FQGTGA. Here the CDR3 DNA reads TGTGCCAGCAGCCCGTGGGGCGGGGGGGCCTCGAATGAGCAGTTCTTC. Its translation: CASSPWGGGASNEQFF.

The chain carries TRBV6-1 and TRBJ1-6; 7 nucleotides match TRBD1. The J segment lost 7 bases and the V segment lost 2 bases, leaving 2 bases of the junction unmatched. This CDR3 has 14 amino acids. Germline values: CDR1 MNHNS, CDR2 SASEGT. In DNA, the CDR3 is TGTGCCAGCAGTGAACAGGGGGAAAATTCACCCCTCCACTTT. This encodes CASSEQGENSPLHF.

The CDR3 spells CASSLDSGANTEAFF. The CDR3 coding sequence is TGTGCCAGCAGCTTAGATTCGGGGGCGAACACTGAAGCTTTCTTT. J is TRBJ1-1 and V is TRBV11-3; TRBD1 might be the D (6 bases). The V gene's germline CDR1 is SGHNT and CDR2 YENEEA. Trimming stripped 0 bases from V and 1 base from J, with 9 bases between. The CDR3 consists of 15 residues.

The table lists this clone with a count of one. In the same sample, other DNA sequences code for this CDR3. This chain uses TRBV19 with TRBJ1-1; tentatively, D is TRBD1 (6 bases). Trimming stripped 3 bases from V and 1 base from J, with 12 bases between. The CDR3 is made up of 15 amino acids. Per the germline V gene, CDR1 is LNHDA and CDR2 is SQIVND (reference sequence). The CDR3 reads CASSITGTGNTEAFF. For the CDR3, the DNA is TGTGCCAGTAGTATCACAGGGACGGGGAACACTGAAGCTTTCTTT.

The chain links TRBV7-3 to TRBJ2-3, with D perhaps assigned TRBD1 or TRBD2 (6 bases each). Trimming cost V 4 bases and J 3 bases, with 14 bases left between them. CDR3 length equals 15 residues. Germline V gives CDR1 SGHTA, CDR2 FQGTGA. CDR3 nucleotides: TGTGCCAGCAGCTCACGGGGGCGCGGTACAGATACGCAGTATTTT. This encodes CASSSRGRGTDTQYF. Combining the CDR3 with reference TRBV7-3 and TRBJ2-3 gives the whole variable domain GAGVSQTPSNKVTEKGKYVELRCDPISGHTALYWYRQSLGQGPEFLIYFQGTGAADDSGLPNDRFFAVRPEGSVSTLKIQRTERGDSAVYLCASSSRGRGTDTQYFGPGTRLTVL.

Concerning this clone itself: The sample holds other DNA sequences that translate to the same CDR3. The rearrangement joins TRBV6-5 to TRBJ1-2, with a weak D call TRBD1 (5 bases). Germline V lookup: CDR1 MNHEY, CDR2 SVGAGI. CDR3 size: 14 residues. Trimming shortened V by 0 bases and J by 5 bases, and 10 bases separated the two germline ends. The CDR3 loop is CASSYSPGLYGYTF. As DNA, the CDR3 is TGTGCCAGCAGTTACTCACCAGGGTTATATGGCTACACCTTC.

This clone was detected only a few times. The genes are TRBV7-9 and TRBJ1-6; D call uncertain. The CDR3 has 14 amino acids. V was clipped by 6 bases and J by 1 base, with 7 bases between them. Germline lookup yields CDR1 SEHNR and CDR2 FQNEAQ (reference sequence). Here the CDR3 reads CASRVGSYNSPLHF. The CDR3 DNA reads TGTGCCAGCAGGGTAGGGTCCTATAATTCACCCCTCCACTTT.

This chain links TRBV10-2 with TRBJ2-5; no firm D call. V lost 5 bases, J lost 9 bases, and 13 bases lay in between. This CDR3 has 12 amino acids. Germline CDR1 is WSHSY and CDR2 is SAAADI. The CDR3 region has the DNA TGCGCCAGCAGTCTAGGGAACACTGCCCAGTACTTC. It encodes CASSLGNTAQYF.

The V gene is TRBV19, the J gene TRBJ1-5, with 9 bases that match TRBD1. Germline loops: CDR1 LNHDA, CDR2 SQIVND (reference sequence). The CDR3 extends over 17 amino acids. V lost 7 bases to trimming and J lost 0 bases; unmatched junction nucleotides: 10. In DNA, the CDR3 is TGTGCCAGTACACAGGGGGCGGTCTCAAATAGCAATCAGCCCCAGCATTTT. The encoded protein is CASTQGAVSNSNQPQHF.

The chain combines TRBV7-8 with TRBJ2-2; D perhaps matches TRBD2 (6 bases). The CDR3 has 14 residues. CDR1 SGHVS and CDR2 FQNEAQ come from the germline V gene. Deletions cut 6 bases from V and 7 bases from J, with 15 bases between. Here the CDR3 DNA reads TGTGCCAGCAGACCCTGGGGGGAGGTCGGGGAGCTGTTTTTT. Translating it yields CASRPWGEVGELFF.

The V call is TRBV11-2, the J call TRBJ2-2; 12 bases map to TRBD2. The CDR3 length is 18 residues. Germline V gene sequence: CDR1 SGHAT, CDR2 FQNNGV. Trimming took 6 bases from V and 1 from J; bases not matched to a gene: 9. The CDR3 protein is CASRPYPSGRGNTGELFF. In DNA, the CDR3 is TGTGCCAGCAGGCCCTACCCTAGCGGGAGGGGGAACACCGGGGAGCTGTTTTTT.

The chain is built from TRBV27 and TRBJ2-5; D remains ambiguous. V lost 2 bases, J lost 6 bases, and 10 bases lay in between. CDR1 and CDR2 (germline): MNHEY, SMNVEV (reference sequence). This CDR3 spans 13 amino acids. CDR3 coding DNA: TGTGCCAGCAGTTTAACCTTACGGCAGACCCAGTACTTC. Protein product: CASSLTLRQTQYF.

This chain joins TRBV9 and TRBJ2-7; 7 nucleotides line up with TRBD1. This CDR3 has 18 amino acids. With V trimmed by 3 bases and J by 1 base, 16 bases remained unmatched. Germline values: CDR1 SGDLS, CDR2 YYNGEE. CDR3 region: CASSAEDRRTTTSYEQYF. The CDR3 nucleotides read TGTGCCAGCAGCGCTGAGGACAGGCGAACTACCACTTCCTACGAGCAGTACTTC. The variable domain in full, completed from reference TRBV9 and TRBJ2-7, reads DSGVTQTPKHLITATGQRVTLRCSPRSGDLSVYWYQQSLDQGLQFLIQYYNGEERAKGNILERFSAQQFPDLHSELNLSSLELGDSALYFCASSAEDRRTTTSYEQYFGPGTRLTVT.

This chain links TRBV2 with TRBJ2-1; D may be TRBD1 (5 bases). V was shortened by 4 bases and J by 8 bases, with 12 bases between the two germline ends. The germline V gene encodes CDR1 SNHLY and CDR2 FYNNEI. This CDR3 has 13 amino acids. The CDR3 here is CASSAQGYHEQFF. Here the CDR3 DNA reads TGTGCCAGCAGTGCTCAGGGTTACCATGAGCAGTTCTTC.

The rearrangement uses TRBV5-6 and TRBJ1-1; 7 bases are shared with TRBD1. The germline V gene has CDR1 SGHDT and CDR2 YYEEEE. J lost 4 bases, V lost 2 bases, and 5 bases had no gene match. The CDR3 has 14 amino acids. CDR3 amino acids: CASSFLTGRTEAFF. For the CDR3, the DNA is TGTGCCAGCAGCTTCTTGACAGGGCGCACTGAAGCTTTCTTT. Full variable domain (remainder filled in from reference TRBV5-6 and TRBJ1-1): DAGVTQSPTHLIKTRGQQVTLRCSPKSGHDTVSWYQQALGQGPQFIFQYYEEEERQRGNFPDRFSGHQFPNYSSELNVNALLLGDSALYLCASSFLTGRTEAFFGQGTRLTVV.

This chain connects TRBV13 to TRBJ2-7, with 7 nucleotides matching TRBD1. V shed 5 bases, J shed 2 bases, and the junction held 3 bases outside the gene matches. The length of the CDR3 is 13 residues. CDR1 is PRHDT, CDR2 FYEKMQ, per germline (reference sequence). The CDR3 region is CASSHGTAYEQYF. DNA for the CDR3: TGTGCCAGCAGCCACGGGACAGCCTACGAGCAGTACTTC.

V is TRBV2 and J is TRBJ1-5; D not resolved. V lost 8 bases, J lost 0 bases, and 11 bases lay in between. The CDR3 totals 14 residues. CDR1 and CDR2 (germline): SNHLY, FYNNEI. The DNA of the CDR3 is TGTGCCAGCTCACGAAGCTATAGCAATCAGCCCCAGCATTTT. Encoded protein: CASSRSYSNQPQHF.

The J gene is TRBJ1-4, the V gene TRBV5-4, with TRBD1 as a possible D gene (6 bases). Trimming took 4 bases from V and 0 from J, leaving 16 bases between them. This CDR3 is 17 amino acids long. Germline V CDR1 and CDR2: SGHNT, YYREEE (reference sequence). Written as DNA, the CDR3 is TGTGCCAGCAGCCAAACCGGGACACCAGCAACTAATGAAAAACTGTTTTTT. This sequence encodes CASSQTGTPATNEKLFF.

The chain employs TRBV11-1 and TRBJ2-3; D unclear. V was cut by 5 bases and J by 0 bases, with 3 bases left in between. The CDR3 runs 12 residues. Germline-derived CDR1 and CDR2 are SGHAT and FQDESV (reference sequence). DNA for the CDR3: TGTGCCAGCAGCGTTAGCACAGATACGCAGTATTTT. This gives the protein CASSVSTDTQYF.

The chain combines TRBV18 with TRBJ1-3, with TRBD1 matching over 7 bases. The CDR3 is made up of 16 amino acids. CDR1 and CDR2 (germline): KGHSH, LQKENI. After removal of 6 bases from V and 3 bases from J, the junction contained 11 bases not matched to a gene. The CDR3 spells CASSLFGTAIGNTIYF. CDR3 nucleotide sequence: TGTGCCAGCTCCCTGTTTGGGACAGCGATTGGAAACACCATATATTTT.

V gene TRBV29-1 combines with J gene TRBJ2-2; TRBD1 aligns across 7 bases. The CDR3 totals 14 residues. The V gene's germline CDR1 is SQVTM and CDR2 ANQGSEA. J was trimmed by 5 bases and V by 6 bases; bases with no gene match: 9. CDR3 sequence: CSVRDRVGTGELFF. The CDR3 DNA is TGCAGCGTGAGGGACAGAGTAGGAACCGGGGAGCTGTTTTTT.

V usage is TRBV27 and J usage is TRBJ2-1; 11 bases match TRBD2. The CDR3 consists of 17 residues. V was clipped by 3 bases and J by 8 bases; unmatched bases: 12. The germline V gene encodes CDR1 MNHEY and CDR2 SMNVEV (reference sequence). CDR3 sequence: CASSFSTSGRGWHEQFF. The DNA for the CDR3 is TGTGCCAGCAGTTTTAGTACTAGCGGGAGAGGATGGCATGAGCAGTTCTTC.